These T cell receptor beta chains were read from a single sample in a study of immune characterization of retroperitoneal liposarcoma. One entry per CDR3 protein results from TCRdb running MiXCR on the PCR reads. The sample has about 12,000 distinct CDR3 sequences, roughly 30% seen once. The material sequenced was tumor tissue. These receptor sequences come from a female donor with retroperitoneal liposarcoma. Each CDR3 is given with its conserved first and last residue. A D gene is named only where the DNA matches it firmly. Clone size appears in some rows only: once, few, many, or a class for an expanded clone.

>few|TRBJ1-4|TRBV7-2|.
TGTGCCAGCAGCCCCCCGGGACTGAGAAATGAAAAACTGTTTTTT
CASSPPGLRNEKLFF
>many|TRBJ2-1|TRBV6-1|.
TGTGCCAGCAGTGAAGTCAACAGGGCCTACGAGCAGTTCTTC
CASSEVNRAYEQFF
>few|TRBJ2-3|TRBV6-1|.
TGTGCCAGCAGTAAGGGACCCCTTCAAAATACGCAGTATTTT
CASSKGPLQNTQYF
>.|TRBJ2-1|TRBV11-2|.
TGTGCCAGCAGCCACGCCGGGACACTAAACTACGAGCAGTTCTTC
CASSHAGTLNYEQFF
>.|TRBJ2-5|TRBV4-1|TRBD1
TGCGCCAGCAGCCAACGGGACAGGGCACAAGAGACCCAGTACTTC
CASSQRDRAQETQYF
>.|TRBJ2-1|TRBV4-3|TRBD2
TGCGCCAGCAGCCAAGATCCTTGGACTAGCGGGAGAAGGGATGAGCAGTTCTTC
CASSQDPWTSGRRDEQFF
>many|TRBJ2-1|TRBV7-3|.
TGTGCCAGCAGCTTACCTGGGGCCAATGAGCAGTTCTTC
CASSLPGANEQFF
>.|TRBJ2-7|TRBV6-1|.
TGTGCCAGCAGATCGGGGCCGGACAAATTTTACGAGCAGTACTTC
CASRSGPDKFYEQYF
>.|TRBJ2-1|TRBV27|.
TGTGCCAGCAGTTTTATAAGGGTGCGCAATGAGCAGTTCTTC
CASSFIRVRNEQFF
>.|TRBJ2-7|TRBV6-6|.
TGTGCCAGCAGTTACGTTAAACGACAGTCCTACGAGCAGTACTTC
CASSYVKRQSYEQYF
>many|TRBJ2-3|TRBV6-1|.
TGTGCCAGCAGTTGGGGATTCGCCGGCAGCACAGATACGCAGTATTTT
CASSWGFAGSTDTQYF
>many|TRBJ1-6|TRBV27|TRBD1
TGTGCCAGCAGTTTAAGGGACAGCTATTCACCCCTCCACTTT
CASSLRDSYSPLHF
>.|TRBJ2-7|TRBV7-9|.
TGTGCCAGCAGCCTCCCTTTCTTACAGTCGGAGGAAGGCTACAATGAGCAGTACTTC
CASSLPFLQSEEGYNEQYF
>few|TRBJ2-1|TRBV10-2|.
TGCGCCAGCAGTGAAAAAGAGACCCAGTTCTTC
CASSEKETQFF
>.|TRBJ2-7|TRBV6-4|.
TGTGCCAGCAGTGACTCGATCGCGGGGAACAATGAGCAGTACTTC
CASSDSIAGNNEQYF
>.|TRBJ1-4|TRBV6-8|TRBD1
TGTGCCAGCAGTGTCGACAGGGGAGGGAAACTGTTTTTT
CASSVDRGGKLFF
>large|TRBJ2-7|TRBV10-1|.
TGCGCCAGCAGTGAGGGACACTCCTACGAGCAGTACTTC
CASSEGHSYEQYF